This entry lists 14 T cell receptor beta chains sequenced from one sample in a study of T-cell reconstitution after alpha-beta-depleted transplantation in children. As it was prepared, the TCRbeta library received unique molecular identifiers. TCRdb analysed the PCR reads with MiXCR anew, one entry per CDR3 protein. The sample consists of about 610,000 distinct CDR3 sequences, roughly 10% of them appearing once. The sequences come from PBMCs from the stem cell graft donor, collected from the stem cell graft. The origin of the receptors is a human donor who donated a stem cell graft to a child with acute myeloid leukemia.

There are a few counts of this clonotype. V usage is TRBV5-1 and J usage is TRBJ2-1, with 12 bases fitting TRBD2. Germline values: CDR1 SGHRS, CDR2 YFSETQ. With V trimmed by 6 bases and J by 2 bases, 3 bases remained unmatched. There are 15 residues in the CDR3. In DNA, the CDR3 is TGCGCCAGCAAACGGACTAGCGGGACCTACAATGAGCAGTTCTTC. Its protein product is CASKRTSGTYNEQFF.

This clonotype turned up a few times. The chain is built from TRBV30 and TRBJ1-2, with D possibly TRBD1 on 6 matching bases. V was trimmed by 2 bases and J by 1 base, leaving 11 bases between them. The CDR3 extends over 14 amino acids. CDR1 is GTSNPN, CDR2 SVGIG, per germline (reference sequence). CDR3 nucleotide sequence: TGTGCCTGGAGTTCTTACAGGGTTAACTATGGCTACACCTTC. Its protein product is CAWSSYRVNYGYTF.

This clonotype was counted between two and nine times. The chain combines TRBV20-1 with TRBJ2-7, with 12 nucleotides matching TRBD1. The germline gives CDR1 DFQATT, CDR2 SNEGSKA (reference sequence). The CDR3 runs 17 residues. The ends lost 0 bases at V and 1 base at J; junction bases unmatched: 7. Here the CDR3 reads CSARDPGQGAISYEQYF. Written as DNA, the CDR3 is TGCAGTGCTAGAGACCCGGGACAGGGGGCCATTTCCTACGAGCAGTACTTC.

The rearrangement uses TRBV4-2 and TRBJ1-1; D is unclear. V was shortened by 10 bases and J by 2 bases, with 17 bases between the two germline ends. Germline V gene sequence: CDR1 LGHNA, CDR2 YNFKEQ. CDR3 length: 14 amino acids. In DNA, the CDR3 is TGTGCCATTTCGCGGGTAGGCTTAAACACTGAAGCTTTCTTT. It is translated as CAISRVGLNTEAFF.

This chain connects TRBV7-3 to TRBJ1-2, with 9 bases aligning to TRBD1. V lost 5 bases to trimming and J lost 6 bases; unmatched junction nucleotides: 4. Germline V lookup: CDR1 SGHTA, CDR2 FQGTGA. There are 13 residues in the CDR3. CDR3 nucleotides: TGTGCCAGCAGCCTCCGGACAGGGGATGGCTACACCTTC. Translation: CASSLRTGDGYTF. Full variable domain (missing parts from reference TRBV7-3 and TRBJ1-2): GAGVSQTPSNKVTEKGKYVELRCDPISGHTALYWYRQSLGQGPEFLIYFQGTGAADDSGLPNDRFFAVRPEGSVSTLKIQRTERGDSAVYLCASSLRTGDGYTFGSGTRLTVV.

The V and J genes are TRBV6-1 and TRBJ2-1; 8 bases fit TRBD2. The trim removed 7 bases at V and 6 bases at J, leaving 8 bases unmatched. This CDR3 is 14 amino acids long. Germline V gives CDR1 MNHNS, CDR2 SASEGT. The DNA of the CDR3 is TGTGCCAGCAATGCCGGGACTAGAGTCAATGAGCAGTTCTTC. As protein: CASNAGTRVNEQFF.

This clonotype was observed at least ten times. V is TRBV29-1 and J is TRBJ2-4; 8 bases agree with TRBD2. From germline, CDR1 is SQVTM and CDR2 ANQGSEA. V gave up 4 bases and J gave up 2 bases; unmatched junction bases: 7. This CDR3 is built from 15 residues. The CDR3 nucleotides are TGCAGCGTTGTTGTGGCGGGAGGAACCAAAAACATTCAGTACTTC. Its translation is CSVVVAGGTKNIQYF.

This clonotype occurred many times. The chain links TRBV5-1 to TRBJ2-1; D assignment may be TRBD1 or TRBD2 (6 bases each). CDR3 length: 16 amino acids. V was cut by 0 bases and J by 3 bases, with 13 bases left in between. Germline V gives CDR1 SGHRS, CDR2 YFSETQ. CDR3 DNA sequence: TGCGCCAGCAGCTTGGTAAGGGGGGTAAGCTACAATGAGCAGTTCTTC. This encodes CASSLVRGVSYNEQFF.

This clonotype occurred a few times. The chain employs TRBV27 and TRBJ2-7, with TRBD1 matching 10 bases. The CDR3 loop spans 15 amino acids. The junction had 7 bases not matched to a gene; V was cut back by 5 bases and J by 3 bases. CDR1 is MNHEY and CDR2 is SMNVEV in the germline V gene (reference sequence). The chain's CDR3 is CASSEGRTGGYEQYF. CDR3 in DNA: TGTGCCAGCAGTGAGGGAAGGACAGGGGGCTACGAGCAGTACTTC.

This chain uses TRBV7-3 with TRBJ2-2; 7 bases match TRBD2. The germline V gene has CDR1 SGHTA and CDR2 FQGTGA. The CDR3 is 16 residues long. J lost 4 bases, V lost 1 base, and 6 bases had no gene match. Here the CDR3 DNA reads TGTGCCAGCAGCTTAAAAGGCGGGAGAAGCACCGGGGAGCTGTTTTTT. This translates into CASSLKGGRSTGELFF.

This clonotype was counted at least ten times. The genes are TRBV29-1 and TRBJ2-1, with TRBD1 matching over 9 bases. Trimming cost V 6 bases and J 4 bases; bases outside gene matches: 13. The CDR3 loop spans 16 amino acids. From germline, CDR1 is SQVTM and CDR2 ANQGSEA. The CDR3 DNA reads as TGCAGCGTGGGGGGGACAGGGATCACTTGGTACAATGAGCAGTTCTTC. Protein sequence: CSVGGTGITWYNEQFF.

This clonotype was picked up a small number of times. This likely comes from a read error, as the CDR3 has no conserved phenylalanine or tryptophan at its end. The DNA is omitted, as the CDR3 cannot be located on it reliably, and the CDR3 follows TCRdb's listing. The rearrangement joins TRBV7-2 to TRBJ1-1. The CDR3 is 8 amino acids in total, end residues counted. CDR1 SGHTA and CDR2 FQGNSA come from the germline V gene. CDR3 residues: CASSLGWV.

V and J are TRBV20-1 and TRBJ2-7; 12 nucleotides match TRBD2. The CDR3 length is 16 residues. Germline CDR1 is DFQATT and CDR2 is SNEGSKA (reference sequence). V trimming: 3 bases; J trimming: 1 base; junction bases outside the gene matches: 7. Here the CDR3 reads CSASRIGLAGSYEQYF. The CDR3 coding sequence is TGCAGTGCTAGTAGAATAGGACTAGCGGGGTCCTACGAGCAGTACTTC.

This clonotype was found many times. This chain joins TRBV5-1 and TRBJ1-6; no clear D. Per the germline V gene, CDR1 is SGHRS and CDR2 is YFSETQ. The V end lost 4 bases, the J end lost 9 bases, and 17 bases lay between the germline ends. The CDR3 extends over 15 amino acids. This CDR3 is CASSPTVGTFSPLHF. The CDR3 DNA sequence: TGCGCCAGCAGCCCTACGGTCGGAACCTTTTCACCCCTCCACTTT.